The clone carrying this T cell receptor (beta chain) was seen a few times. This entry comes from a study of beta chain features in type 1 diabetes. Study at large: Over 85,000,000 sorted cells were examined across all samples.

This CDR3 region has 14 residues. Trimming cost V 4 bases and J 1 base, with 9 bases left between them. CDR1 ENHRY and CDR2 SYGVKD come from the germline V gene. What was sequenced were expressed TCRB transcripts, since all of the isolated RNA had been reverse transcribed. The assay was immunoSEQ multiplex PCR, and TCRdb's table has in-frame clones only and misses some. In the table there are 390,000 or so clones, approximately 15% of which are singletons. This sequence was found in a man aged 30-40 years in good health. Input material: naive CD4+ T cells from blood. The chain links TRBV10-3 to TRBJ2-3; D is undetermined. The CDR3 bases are TGTGCCATCAGTGGAGAGCGTCGCACAGATACGCAGTATTTT. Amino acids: CAISGERRTDTQYF.